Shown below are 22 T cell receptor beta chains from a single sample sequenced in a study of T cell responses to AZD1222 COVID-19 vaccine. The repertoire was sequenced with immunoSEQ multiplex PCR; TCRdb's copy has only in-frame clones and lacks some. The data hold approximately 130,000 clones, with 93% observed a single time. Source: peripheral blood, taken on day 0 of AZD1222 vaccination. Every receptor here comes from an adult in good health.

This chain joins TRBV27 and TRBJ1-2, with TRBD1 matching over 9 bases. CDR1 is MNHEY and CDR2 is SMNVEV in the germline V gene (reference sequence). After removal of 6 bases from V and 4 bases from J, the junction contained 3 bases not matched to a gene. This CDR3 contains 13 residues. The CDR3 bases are TGTGCCAGCAGCTCGACAGGGGGCTATGGCTACACCTTC. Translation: CASSSTGGYGYTF.

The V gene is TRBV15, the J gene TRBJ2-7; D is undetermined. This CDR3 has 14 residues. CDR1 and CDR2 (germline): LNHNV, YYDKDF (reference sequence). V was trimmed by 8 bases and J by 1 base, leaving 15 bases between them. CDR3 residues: CATSSHLGSYEQYF. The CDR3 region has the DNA TGTGCCACCTCGAGCCATCTAGGGTCCTACGAGCAGTACTTC.

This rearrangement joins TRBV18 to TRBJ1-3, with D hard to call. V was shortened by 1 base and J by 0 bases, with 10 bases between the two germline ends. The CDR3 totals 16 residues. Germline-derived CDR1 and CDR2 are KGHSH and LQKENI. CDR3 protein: CASSPRYDSSGNTIYF. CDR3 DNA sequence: TGTGCCAGCTCACCACGTTACGATAGCTCTGGAAACACCATATATTTT.

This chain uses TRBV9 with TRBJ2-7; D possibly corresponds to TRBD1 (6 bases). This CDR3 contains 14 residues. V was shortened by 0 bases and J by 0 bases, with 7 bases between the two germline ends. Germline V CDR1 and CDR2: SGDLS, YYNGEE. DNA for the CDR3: TGTGCCAGCAGCGTAGGGGACACCTCCTACGAGCAGTACTTC. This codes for CASSVGDTSYEQYF.

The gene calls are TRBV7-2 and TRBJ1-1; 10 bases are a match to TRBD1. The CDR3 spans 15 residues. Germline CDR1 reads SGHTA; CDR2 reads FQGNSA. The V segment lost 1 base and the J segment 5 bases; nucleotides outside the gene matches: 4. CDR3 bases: TGTGCCAGCAGCTTAGGACAGGGGGCTCGTACTGAAGCTTTCTTT. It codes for CASSLGQGARTEAFF.

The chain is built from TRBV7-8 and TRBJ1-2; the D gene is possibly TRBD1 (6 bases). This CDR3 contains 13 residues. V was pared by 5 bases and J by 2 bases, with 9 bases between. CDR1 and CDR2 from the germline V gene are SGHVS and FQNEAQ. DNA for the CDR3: TGTGCCAGCAGCCCCGACAGGAACTATGGCTACACCTTC. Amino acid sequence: CASSPDRNYGYTF.

The CDR3 loop reads CATSRDQGGSGNTIYF. The CDR3 DNA follows: TGTGCCACCAGCAGAGATCAGGGGGGGTCTGGAAACACCATATATTTT. This chain joins TRBV15 and TRBJ1-3; 7 bases fit TRBD1. Germline-derived CDR1 and CDR2 are LNHNV and YYDKDF (reference sequence). This CDR3 is built from 16 residues. The junction had 3 bases not matched to a gene; V was cut back by 0 bases and J by 1 base.

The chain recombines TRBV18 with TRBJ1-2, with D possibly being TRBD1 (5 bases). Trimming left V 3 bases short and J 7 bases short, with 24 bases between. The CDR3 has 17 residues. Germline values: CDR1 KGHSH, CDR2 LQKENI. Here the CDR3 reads CASSPSLIGSNGGGYTF. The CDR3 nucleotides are TGTGCCAGCTCACCGAGTTTAATCGGGTCGAACGGGGGTGGCTACACCTTC.

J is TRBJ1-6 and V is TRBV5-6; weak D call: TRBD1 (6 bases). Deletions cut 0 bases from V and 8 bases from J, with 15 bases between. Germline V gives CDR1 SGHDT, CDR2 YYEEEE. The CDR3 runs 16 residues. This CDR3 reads CASSLDGGSGDSPLHF. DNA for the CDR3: TGTGCCAGCAGCTTGGACGGGGGCAGCGGGGATTCACCCCTCCACTTT.

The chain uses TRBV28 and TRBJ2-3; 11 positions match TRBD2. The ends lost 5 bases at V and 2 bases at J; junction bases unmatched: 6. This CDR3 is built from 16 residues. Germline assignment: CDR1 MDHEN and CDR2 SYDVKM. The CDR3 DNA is TGTGCCAGCAGTCTTGGGACTAGCGGCCCCACAGATACGCAGTATTTT. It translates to CASSLGTSGPTDTQYF.

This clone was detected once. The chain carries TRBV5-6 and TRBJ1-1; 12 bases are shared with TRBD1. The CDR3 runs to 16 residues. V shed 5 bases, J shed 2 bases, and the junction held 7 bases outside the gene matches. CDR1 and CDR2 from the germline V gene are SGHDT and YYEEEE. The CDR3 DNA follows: TGTGCCAGCAGATCCCCGGGACAGGGGGCCAACACTGAAGCTTTCTTT. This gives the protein CASRSPGQGANTEAFF.

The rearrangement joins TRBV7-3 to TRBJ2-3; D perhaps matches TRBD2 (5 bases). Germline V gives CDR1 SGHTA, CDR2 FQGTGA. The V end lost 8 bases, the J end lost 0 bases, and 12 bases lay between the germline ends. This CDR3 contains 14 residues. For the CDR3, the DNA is TGTGCCAGCTCGCCGGGGTATAGCACAGATACGCAGTATTTT. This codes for CASSPGYSTDTQYF.

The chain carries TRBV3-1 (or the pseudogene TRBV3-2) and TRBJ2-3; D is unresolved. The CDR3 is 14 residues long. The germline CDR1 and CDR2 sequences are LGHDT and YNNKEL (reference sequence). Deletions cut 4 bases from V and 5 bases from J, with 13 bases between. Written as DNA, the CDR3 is TGTGCCAGCAGCCTAGGACCCTGGGGAGATACGCAGTATTTT. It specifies CASSLGPWGDTQYF.

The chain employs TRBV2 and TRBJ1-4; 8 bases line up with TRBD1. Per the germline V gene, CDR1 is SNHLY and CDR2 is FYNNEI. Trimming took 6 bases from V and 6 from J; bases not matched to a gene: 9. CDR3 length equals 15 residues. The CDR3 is CASRDEDRAYEKLFF. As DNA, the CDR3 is TGTGCCAGCAGGGACGAGGACAGGGCGTATGAAAAACTGTTTTTT.

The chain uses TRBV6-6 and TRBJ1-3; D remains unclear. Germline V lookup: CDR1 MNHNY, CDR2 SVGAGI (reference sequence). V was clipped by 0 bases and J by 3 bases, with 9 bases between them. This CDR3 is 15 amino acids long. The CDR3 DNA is TGTGCCAGCAGTTACTCGCCTCAAAGTGGAAACACCATATATTTT. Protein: CASSYSPQSGNTIYF.

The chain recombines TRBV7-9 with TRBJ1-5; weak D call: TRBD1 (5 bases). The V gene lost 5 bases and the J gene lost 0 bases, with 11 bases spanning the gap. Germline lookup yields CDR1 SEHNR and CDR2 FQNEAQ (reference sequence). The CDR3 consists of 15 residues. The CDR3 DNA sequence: TGTGCCAGCAGCGAGGGACCTACTAGCAATCAGCCCCAGCATTTT. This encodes CASSEGPTSNQPQHF. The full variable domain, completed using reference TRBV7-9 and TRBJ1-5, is DTGVSQNPRHKITKRGQNVTFRCDPISEHNRLYWYRQTLGQGPEFLTYFQNEAQLEKSRLLSDRFSAERPKGSFSTLEIQRTEQGDSAMYLCASSEGPTSNQPQHFGDGTRLSIL.

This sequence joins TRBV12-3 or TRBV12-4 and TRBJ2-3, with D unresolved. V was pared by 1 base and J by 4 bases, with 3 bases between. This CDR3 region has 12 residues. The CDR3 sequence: CASSLDSDTQYF. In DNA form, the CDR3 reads TGTGCCAGCAGTTTAGATTCAGATACGCAGTATTTT.

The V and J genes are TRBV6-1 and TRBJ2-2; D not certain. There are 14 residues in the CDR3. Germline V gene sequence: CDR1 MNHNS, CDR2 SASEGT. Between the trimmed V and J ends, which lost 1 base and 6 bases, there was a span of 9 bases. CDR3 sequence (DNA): TGTGCCAGCAGTGAAGGACGCTTGGCCGGGGAGCTGTTTTTT. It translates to CASSEGRLAGELFF.

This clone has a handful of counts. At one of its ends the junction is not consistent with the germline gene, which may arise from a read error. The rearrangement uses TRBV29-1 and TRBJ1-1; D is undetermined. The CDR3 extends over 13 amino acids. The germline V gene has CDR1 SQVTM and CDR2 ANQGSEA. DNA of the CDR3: TGCAGCGTAGAAGCGGGCGGATGGACTGAAGCTTTCTTT. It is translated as CSVEAGGWTEAFF.

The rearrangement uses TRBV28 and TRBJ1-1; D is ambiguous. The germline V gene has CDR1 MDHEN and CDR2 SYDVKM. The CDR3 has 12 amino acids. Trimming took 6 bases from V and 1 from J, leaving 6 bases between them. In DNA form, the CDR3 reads TGTGCCAGCAGGCTGCAGAACACTGAAGCTTTCTTT. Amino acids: CASRLQNTEAFF.

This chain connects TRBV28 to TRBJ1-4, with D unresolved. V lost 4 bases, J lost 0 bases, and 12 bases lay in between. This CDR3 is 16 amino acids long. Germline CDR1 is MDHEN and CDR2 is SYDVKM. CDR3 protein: CASSYGRYATNEKLFF. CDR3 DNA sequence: TGTGCCAGCAGTTACGGACGGTACGCAACTAATGAAAAACTGTTTTTT.

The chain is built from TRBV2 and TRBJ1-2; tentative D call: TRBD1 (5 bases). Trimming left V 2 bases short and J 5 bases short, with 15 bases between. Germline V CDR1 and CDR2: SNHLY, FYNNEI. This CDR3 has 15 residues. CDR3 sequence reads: CASSERSQGIYGYTF. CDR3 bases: TGTGCCAGCAGTGAAAGGTCGCAGGGCATTTATGGCTACACCTTC.